The source of this TCR beta chain is a study of monozygotic twins with inflammatory bowel disease. This CDR3 is built from 16 residues. Germline CDR1 reads KGHDR; CDR2 reads SFDVKD. Across eight separate reactions for each sample, cDNA was made. TCRdb reprocessed the 5' RACE reads and reports one entry per CDR3 protein, with no DNA. The sample has under 130,000 distinct CDR3 sequences. V gene TRBV24-1 combines with J gene TRBJ2-1; TCRdb outputs TRBD1, but without DNA this stays unchecked. Sequenced: blood. The TCR was taken from a human donor with ulcerative colitis or Crohn's disease, or a healthy co-twin of an affected twin (not recorded which). The chain's CDR3 is CATSDLQDRAPGEQFF.